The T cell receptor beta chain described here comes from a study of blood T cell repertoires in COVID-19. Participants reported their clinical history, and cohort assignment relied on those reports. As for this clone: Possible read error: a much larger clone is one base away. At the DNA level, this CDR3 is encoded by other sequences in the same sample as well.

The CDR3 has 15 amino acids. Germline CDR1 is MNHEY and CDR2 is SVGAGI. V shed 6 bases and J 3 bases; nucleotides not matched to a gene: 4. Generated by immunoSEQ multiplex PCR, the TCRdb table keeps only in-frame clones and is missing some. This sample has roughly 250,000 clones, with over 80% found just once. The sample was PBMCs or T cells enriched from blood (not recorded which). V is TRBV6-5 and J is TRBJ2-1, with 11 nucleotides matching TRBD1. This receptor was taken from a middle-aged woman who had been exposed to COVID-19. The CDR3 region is CASRPGTGGYNEQFF. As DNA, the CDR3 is TGTGCCAGCAGACCCGGGACAGGGGGCTACAATGAGCAGTTCTTC.